The text below deals with one TCR beta chain. The antigen is not known. Sequencing used immunoSEQ multiplex PCR; TCRdb keeps in-frame clones, though not all of them. The sample holds over 50,000 clones; around 81% are singletons and the top ten take over 20%. This specimen comes from a study of T cell responses to AZD1222 COVID-19 vaccine. Study findings and constraints: Baseline testing showed seropositivity in only five or six AZD1222 recipients. Spike-specific TCR breadth and depth both grew after two AZD1222 doses. A mostly white British donor set with more females was recruited, and clonal diversity was possibly underestimated. A reported finding is that nearly half of spike-specific TCRs target unmutated variant regions.

Per the germline V gene, CDR1 is MNHNS and CDR2 is SASEGT. Losses at the gene ends were 1 base for V and 3 bases for J; bases not matched to a gene: 0. The CDR3 is 14 amino acids. The sample was peripheral blood, taken 28 days after the second AZD1222 dose. The receptor was derived from an adult who received the AZD1222 COVID-19 vaccine. The chain joins TRBV6-1 to TRBJ2-7; TRBD1 matches 10 bases. CDR3 protein: CASSEGTGGYEQYF. CDR3 DNA: TGTGCCAGCAGTGAAGGGACAGGGGGCTACGAGCAGTACTTC.